What follows are 19 T cell receptor beta chains derived from one specimen sequenced in a study of regulatory T cells in long-lasting Graves disease. Time point in this sample: newly diagnosed GD, antithyroid drugs for less than 3 months. TCR sequences were obtained from RNA taken from PBMCs. CDR3 regions were amplified by Arm-PCR using iRepertoire HTBI primers to build TCR beta libraries. MiXCR, applied by TCRdb to the multiplex PCR reads, yields one record per CDR3 protein. The table lists 580,000 or so distinct CDR3 sequences, 15% to 20% of them singletons. The same data also contributed to another study, on T cells in Graves' hyperthyroidism and ophthalmopathy.

Sequencing was performed on peripheral blood mononuclear cells (PBMCs), taken at new diagnosis, from a patient treated with antithyroid drugs. The receptors here all came from a young man with Graves disease.

This clonotype appeared a few times. The gene calls are TRBV30 and TRBJ2-4; D is perhaps TRBD1 (7 bases). Trimming stripped 5 bases from V and 6 bases from J, with 14 bases between. CDR1 GTSNPN and CDR2 SVGIG come from the germline V gene (reference sequence). The CDR3 extends over 13 amino acids. The CDR3: CAWARGEANIQYF. The DNA of the CDR3 is TGTGCCTGGGCCAGGGGGGAGGCAAACATTCAGTACTTC.

The gene calls are TRBV9 and TRBJ2-1; 10 bases agree with TRBD2. Germline lookup yields CDR1 SGDLS and CDR2 YYNGEE. J lost 0 bases, V lost 4 bases, and 16 bases had no gene match. This CDR3 is built from 20 residues. The CDR3 protein is CASSFSWTSGLKGSYNEQFF. CDR3 bases: TGTGCCAGCAGCTTTAGTTGGACTAGCGGCCTCAAGGGCTCCTACAATGAGCAGTTCTTC.

A few counts support this clonotype. The chain recombines TRBV19 with TRBJ2-5, with TRBD2 matching over 9 bases. J gave up 2 bases and V 8 bases, and 9 bases lay outside the gene matches. The CDR3 runs to 15 residues. Germline values: CDR1 LNHDA, CDR2 SQIVND (reference sequence). CDR3 region: CASGKLAGRQETQYF. CDR3 DNA: TGTGCCAGTGGGAAGCTAGCGGGAAGACAAGAGACCCAGTACTTC.

This clonotype showed up many times. J is TRBJ2-3 and V is TRBV20-1; 13 bases are a match to TRBD2. This CDR3 has 14 residues. Trimming cost V 6 bases and J 4 bases; bases outside gene matches: 4. CDR1 is DFQATT, CDR2 SNEGSKA, per germline (reference sequence). The CDR3 DNA sequence: TGCAGTGCCGGGACTAGCGGGACCTCAGATACGCAGTATTTT. It yields the protein CSAGTSGTSDTQYF.

This clonotype was observed a few times. This chain connects TRBV11-2 to TRBJ2-3; D call uncertain. CDR3 length: 15 amino acids. The V end was cut by 4 bases, the J end by 0 bases, with 11 bases between. CDR1 SGHAT and CDR2 FQNNGV come from the germline V gene. CDR3 sequence (DNA): TGTGCCAGCAGCTCCGGCTGGACGAGCACAGATACGCAGTATTTT. Protein: CASSSGWTSTDTQYF.

This clonotype was observed a handful of times. The chain joins TRBV20-1 to TRBJ1-1; D gene ambiguous. This CDR3 region has 14 residues. In germline, CDR1 is DFQATT, CDR2 SNEGSKA (reference sequence). V lost 5 bases, J lost 1 base, and 14 bases lay in between. CDR3 sequence: CSAPDLNKNTEAFF. The CDR3 nucleotides read TGCAGTGCTCCCGACCTTAACAAGAACACTGAAGCTTTCTTT.

V is TRBV27 and J is TRBJ2-6; the D is unclear. From germline, CDR1 is MNHEY and CDR2 SMNVEV (reference sequence). This CDR3 spans 14 amino acids. Trimming pared 7 bases from V and 0 bases from J, leaving 7 bases between. The CDR3 is CASTVRSGANVLTF. CDR3 DNA sequence: TGTGCCAGCACAGTCCGCTCTGGGGCCAACGTCCTGACTTTC. Full variable domain (rest looked up from reference TRBV27 and TRBJ2-6): EAQVTQNPRYLITVTGKKLTVTCSQNMNHEYMSWYRQDPGLGLRQIYYSMNVEVTDKGDVPEGYKVSRKEKRNFPLILESPSPNQTSLYFCASTVRSGANVLTFGAGSRLTVL.

This clonotype was recorded at least ten times. The chain recombines TRBV27 with TRBJ2-7; D perhaps matches TRBD2 (5 bases). Germline V gene data show CDR1 as MNHEY and CDR2 as SMNVEV (reference sequence). This CDR3 comprises 14 residues. Trimming cost V 3 bases and J 2 bases, with 11 bases left between them. The CDR3 DNA reads TGTGCCAGCAGTTTGGCGAGGGAAGCCTACGAGCAGTACTTC. It codes for CASSLAREAYEQYF.

CDR3 region: CSAIGQTPNSPLHF. The CDR3 bases are TGCAGTGCTATTGGACAGACTCCTAATTCACCCCTCCACTTT. The chain has TRBV20-1 and TRBJ1-6; possible D gene TRBD1, 6 bases. Germline CDR1 reads DFQATT; CDR2 reads SNEGSKA (reference sequence). V was shortened by 4 bases and J by 6 bases, with 13 bases between the two germline ends. The CDR3 is made up of 14 amino acids.

The chain couples TRBV19 to TRBJ2-5; TRBD1 matches 10 bases. CDR1 is LNHDA, CDR2 SQIVND, per germline (reference sequence). V dropped 4 bases and J dropped 9; count of bases not matched to a gene: 14. CDR3 size: 16 residues. Here the CDR3 reads CASSTIDRGRREAQYF. CDR3 DNA sequence: TGTGCCAGTAGTACGATCGACAGGGGGCGGAGGGAGGCCCAGTACTTC.

Details on this clonotype: A much more abundant neighbour one base away suggests this may be a read error. The rearrangement uses TRBV28 and TRBJ2-7, with unresolved D. V lost 4 bases and J lost 4, with 8 bases in between. Germline V gene data show CDR1 as MDHEN and CDR2 as SYDVKM. CDR3 length: 12 residues. CDR3 residues: CASSSLRYEQYF. For the CDR3, the DNA is TGTGCCAGCAGTTCCCTCCGATACGAGCAGTACTTC.

This clonotype was observed a handful of times. The chain has TRBV28 and TRBJ2-1; 8 nucleotides agree with TRBD1. The trim removed 1 base at V and 1 base at J, leaving 6 bases unmatched. Germline CDR1 is MDHEN and CDR2 is SYDVKM. The CDR3 sequence is 17 residues long. CDR3 region: CASSLYQGAVSYNEQFF. The CDR3 DNA sequence: TGTGCCAGCAGTTTATATCAGGGGGCTGTTTCCTACAATGAGCAGTTCTTC.

This clonotype was counted between two and nine times. The V and J genes are TRBV6-2 or TRBV6-3 and TRBJ1-6; possibly TRBD1 for D (5 bases). This CDR3 is built from 15 residues. With 5 bases removed from V and 7 bases from J, the gap between germline ends came to 15 bases. Germline assignment: CDR1 MNHEY and CDR2 SVGEGT. The CDR3 spells CASSGPGLLNSPLHF. The CDR3, as DNA: TGTGCCAGCAGTGGCCCGGGACTACTGAATTCACCCCTCCACTTT.

In its sample, this clonotype was seen many times. The gene calls are TRBV30 and TRBJ2-1; tentative D call: TRBD2 (6 bases). V shed 2 bases and J shed 5 bases, with 16 bases lying between them. This CDR3 comprises 15 residues. CDR1 and CDR2 (germline): GTSNPN, SVGIG (reference sequence). The CDR3 DNA reads TGTGCCTGGAGTCCTACTAGCCCTCGTAACAATGAGCAGTTCTTC. As protein: CAWSPTSPRNNEQFF. Full variable domain (outside the CDR3, taken from reference TRBV30 and TRBJ2-1): SQTIHQWPATLVQPVGSPLSLECTVEGTSNPNLYWYRQAAGRGLQLLFYSVGIGQISSEVPQNLSASRPQDRQFILSSKKLLLSDSGFYLCAWSPTSPRNNEQFFGPGTRLTVL.

To note about this clonotype: A read error may be the cause here, since a much bigger clone is one base away. The chain uses TRBV12-3 or TRBV12-4 and TRBJ2-5; 11 bases are a match to TRBD2. The CDR3 runs 15 residues. The V gene end was trimmed by 5 bases and the J gene end by 5 bases; junction bases not matched to a gene: 7. CDR3 sequence reads: CASSPSGGLLETQYF. The CDR3 DNA sequence: TGTGCCAGCAGTCCTAGCGGGGGGCTGTTGGAGACCCAGTACTTC.

The table lists this clonotype with a few counts. Written as DNA, the CDR3 is TGTGCCATCCCCCTAAAGGGCGGCTACACCTTC. Encoded protein: CAIPLKGGYTF. V is TRBV7-9 and J is TRBJ1-2, with D unresolved. The germline V and J ends were trimmed by 10 bases and 8 bases, with 14 bases remaining between them. This CDR3 region has 11 residues. CDR1 SEHNR and CDR2 FQNEAQ come from the germline V gene (reference sequence). Supplemented by reference TRBV7-9 and TRBJ1-2, the full variable domain reads DTGVSQNPRHKITKRGQNVTFRCDPISEHNRLYWYRQTLGQGPEFLTYFQNEAQLEKSRLLSDRFSAERPKGSFSTLEIQRTEQGDSAMYLCAIPLKGGYTFGSGTRLTVV.

This clonotype appeared a few times. The chain uses TRBV15 and TRBJ2-1; 7 bases line up with TRBD2. The trim removed 1 base at V and 6 bases at J, leaving 9 bases unmatched. Germline lookup yields CDR1 LNHNV and CDR2 YYDKDF (reference sequence). This CDR3 has 16 amino acids. CDR3 DNA sequence: TGTGCCACCAGCAGAGTTATGAGGGAGGGCCTCAATGAGCAGTTCTTC. This codes for CATSRVMREGLNEQFF.

This clonotype was found a few times. This sequence joins TRBV11-2 and TRBJ1-3; D is unresolved. CDR1 and CDR2 from the germline V gene are SGHAT and FQNNGV. The germline V and J ends were trimmed by 5 bases and 0 bases, with 8 bases remaining between them. The CDR3 contains 14 residues. The DNA of the CDR3 is TGTGCCAGCAGCCAGGTCGTCTCTGGAAACACCATATATTTT. This sequence encodes CASSQVVSGNTIYF.

Many counts were recorded for this clonotype. The chain is built from TRBV5-6 and TRBJ2-7; 8 positions agree with TRBD2. The V segment lost 3 bases and the J segment 6 bases; nucleotides outside the gene matches: 5. CDR3 size: 13 residues. Germline V gene sequence: CDR1 SGHDT, CDR2 YYEEEE. The CDR3 nucleotides read TGTGCCAGCAGCTCGGGAGGGGGAATCGAGCAGTACTTC. This encodes CASSSGGGIEQYF. The whole variable domain, filled in from reference TRBV5-6 and TRBJ2-7, reads DAGVTQSPTHLIKTRGQQVTLRCSPKSGHDTVSWYQQALGQGPQFIFQYYEEEERQRGNFPDRFSGHQFPNYSSELNVNALLLGDSALYLCASSSGGGIEQYFGPGTRLTVT.